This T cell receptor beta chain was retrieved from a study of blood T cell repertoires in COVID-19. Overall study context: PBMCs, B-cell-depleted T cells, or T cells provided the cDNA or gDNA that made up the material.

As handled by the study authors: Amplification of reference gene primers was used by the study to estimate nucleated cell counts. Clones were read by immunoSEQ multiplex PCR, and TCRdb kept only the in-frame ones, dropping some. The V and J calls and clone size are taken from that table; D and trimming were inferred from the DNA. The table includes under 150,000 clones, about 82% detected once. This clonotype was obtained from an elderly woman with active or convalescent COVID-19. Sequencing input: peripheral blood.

DNA of the CDR3: TGTGCCAGCAGTGAAGAAGCGGGGGAGTCCTACAATGAGCAGTTCTTC. It specifies CASSEEAGESYNEQFF. The J gene is TRBJ2-1, the V gene TRBV6-1; 8 nucleotides match TRBD2. This CDR3 region has 16 residues. In germline, CDR1 is MNHNS, CDR2 SASEGT. V was pared by 1 base and J by 1 base, with 3 bases of the junction left unmatched.